This TCR beta chain was identified in a study of cytomegalovirus exposure and HLA in healthy donors. This clone was recorded a few times. As yet, its antigen is unknown. Study conclusions and caveats: Upon later analysis, HLA-associated TCR beta chains proved more clonally expanded than other, equally common chains.

Germline CDR1 is SGHAT and CDR2 is FQNNGV. V lost 5 bases, J lost 2 bases, and 9 bases stayed unmatched. The CDR3 has 16 residues. Researchers ran the PCR with 60 Vbeta and 13 Jbeta primers. Data came from immunoSEQ multiplex PCR; TCRdb stores just in-frame clones and leaves some out. Of 130,000 to 150,000 clones in the sample, around 78% were seen once. The sequence came from a young woman in good health and CMV-seropositive. The chain employs TRBV11-2 and TRBJ2-5, with TRBD1 matching 9 bases. Sequenced input: PBMCs. CDR3 sequence: CASSPGGTGRQETQYF. As DNA, the CDR3 is TGTGCCAGCAGCCCGGGCGGGACAGGGAGGCAAGAGACCCAGTACTTC.